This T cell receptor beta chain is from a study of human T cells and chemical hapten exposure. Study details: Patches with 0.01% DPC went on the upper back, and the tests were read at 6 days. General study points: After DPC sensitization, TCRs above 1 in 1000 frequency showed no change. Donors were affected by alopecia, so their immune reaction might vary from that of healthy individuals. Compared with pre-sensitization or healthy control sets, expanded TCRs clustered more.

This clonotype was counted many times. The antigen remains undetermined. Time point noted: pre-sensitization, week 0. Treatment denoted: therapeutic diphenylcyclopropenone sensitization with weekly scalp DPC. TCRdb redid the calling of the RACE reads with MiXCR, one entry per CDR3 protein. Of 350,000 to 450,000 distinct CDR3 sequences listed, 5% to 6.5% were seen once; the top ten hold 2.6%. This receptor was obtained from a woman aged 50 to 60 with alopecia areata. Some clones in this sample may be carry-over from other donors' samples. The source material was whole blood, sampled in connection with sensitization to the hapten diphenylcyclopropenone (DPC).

The CDR3 loop is CSARKAGSDEQYF. CDR3 sequence (DNA): TGCAGTGCTAGAAAGGCAGGGTCCGACGAGCAGTACTTC. The chain uses TRBV20-1 and TRBJ2-7, with D possibly being TRBD1 (5 bases). V shed 2 bases and J shed 5 bases, with 13 bases lying between them. The germline gives CDR1 DFQATT, CDR2 SNEGSKA (reference sequence). This CDR3 contains 13 residues.